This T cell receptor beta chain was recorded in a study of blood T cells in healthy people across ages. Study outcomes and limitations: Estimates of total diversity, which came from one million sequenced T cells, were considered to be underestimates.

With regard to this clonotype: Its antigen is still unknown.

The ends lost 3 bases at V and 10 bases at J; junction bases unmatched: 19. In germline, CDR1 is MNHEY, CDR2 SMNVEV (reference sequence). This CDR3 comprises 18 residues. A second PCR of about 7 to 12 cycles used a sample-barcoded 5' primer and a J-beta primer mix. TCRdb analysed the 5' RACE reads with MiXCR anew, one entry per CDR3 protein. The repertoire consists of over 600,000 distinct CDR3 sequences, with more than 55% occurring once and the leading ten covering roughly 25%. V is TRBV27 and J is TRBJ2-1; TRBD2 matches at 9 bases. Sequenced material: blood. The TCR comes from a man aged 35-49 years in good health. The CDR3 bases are TGTGCCAGCAGTTTTTCTCGGGGGAATAGCGGGAGCGTCAGGGAGCAGTTCTTC. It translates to CASSFSRGNSGSVREQFF.